This T cell receptor (beta chain) was captured by sequencing in a study of T cell responses to AZD1222 COVID-19 vaccine. Regarding the study as a whole: Baseline serostatus was positive in only six AZD1222 recipients. Spike-specific TCR breadth and depth rose after two AZD1222 doses. Nearly half of the spike-specific TCRs reportedly recognize variant regions that carry no mutations.

Concerning this clone itself: The antigen remains undetermined.

Some clones are missing from TCRdb's copy, which holds only in-frame ones; the method was immunoSEQ multiplex PCR. The profile covers 130,000 to 150,000 clones, with around 88% appearing a single time and 3% to 4% taken by the ten largest. Germline values: CDR1 LGHNA, CDR2 YSLEER. The CDR3 contains 18 residues. Trimming removed 1 base at V and 0 bases at J, with 13 bases between. Sample: peripheral blood, taken on day 0 of MenACWY control vaccination. The J gene is TRBJ2-6, the V gene TRBV4-3, with D possibly matching TRBD1 (6 bases). The clonotype was recovered from an adult in good health. The CDR3 protein is CASSQVLGALSGANVLTF. Here the CDR3 DNA reads TGCGCCAGCAGCCAAGTCTTGGGGGCCCTCTCTGGGGCCAACGTCCTGACTTTC.